A selection of T cell receptor beta chains follows, all from one sample in a study of blood T cell repertoires in COVID-19. Produced via immunoSEQ multiplex PCR; TCRdb's table is partial and in-frame only. The sample has roughly 250,000 clones, roughly 80% seen once. Sample: peripheral blood. These TCRs come from a woman aged 40 to 50 with active or convalescent COVID-19. The CDR3 runs from the conserved cysteine through the conserved F or W. D genes are given only for firm matches. Part of the rows lack a size; the others show once, few, many or a class for expanded clones.

CDR3: CASRGPYRGANEKLFF; DNA: TGTGCCAGTAGGGGACCATACAGGGGGGCTAATGAAAAACTGTTTTTT; D: TRBD1; size: .; J: TRBJ1-4; V: TRBV19
CDR3: CASSLRGAQPQHF; DNA: TGTGCCAGCAGTTTACGGGGTGCTCAGCCCCAGCATTTT; D: .; size: few; J: TRBJ1-5; V: TRBV27
CDR3: CATSRDRAAYNEQFF; DNA: TGTGCCACCAGCAGAGACAGGGCCGCCTACAATGAGCAGTTCTTC; D: .; size: once; J: TRBJ2-1; V: TRBV15
CDR3: CASSEQGPNQPQHF; DNA: TGCGCCAGCAGTGAACAGGGGCCTAATCAGCCCCAGCATTTT; D: TRBD1; size: .; J: TRBJ1-5; V: TRBV10-2
CDR3: CASTGVGNYGYTF; DNA: TGTGCCAGCACAGGGGTAGGGAACTATGGCTACACCTTC; D: .; size: few; J: TRBJ1-2; V: TRBV2
CDR3: CSASGDSWYQPQHF; DNA: TGCAGTGCTAGTGGGGACAGCTGGTATCAGCCCCAGCATTTT; D: TRBD1; size: few; J: TRBJ1-5; V: TRBV20-1
CDR3: CASSRSGGRGETQYF; DNA: TGTGCCAGCAGCCGGAGCGGGGGGAGGGGAGAGACCCAGTACTTC; D: TRBD2; size: few; J: TRBJ2-5; V: TRBV14
CDR3: CASREVGGYTF; DNA: TGTGCCAGCCGAGAAGTCGGTGGCTACACCTTC; D: .; size: .; J: TRBJ1-2; V: TRBV12-3/TRBV12-4
CDR3: CASSLGAGRRYGYTF; DNA: TGTGCCAGCAGTTTAGGGGCAGGGCGCCGCTATGGCTACACCTTC; D: .; size: .; J: TRBJ1-2; V: TRBV27
CDR3: CASSLSGSAGRDEQFF; DNA: TGCGCCAGCAGCTTGTCGGGGTCGGCGGGACGCGATGAGCAGTTCTTC; D: .; size: few; J: TRBJ2-1; V: TRBV5-1
CDR3: CAWSVPSARGTF; DNA: TGTGCCTGGAGTGTACCTTCGGCCAGGGGCACCTTC; D: .; size: once; J: TRBJ1-2; V: TRBV30
CDR3: CASSYRATDTQYF; DNA: TGTGCCAGCAGTTACAGGGCAACAGATACGCAGTATTTT; D: .; size: .; J: TRBJ2-3; V: TRBV3-1/TRBV3-2
CDR3: CASSMGLGRGCPLDGYTF; DNA: TGTGCCAGCAGCATGGGTCTGGGCAGGGGGTGTCCCCTAGATGGCTACACCTTC; D: .; size: .; J: TRBJ1-2; V: TRBV21-1
CDR3: CASSEGPVNTGELFF; DNA: TGTGCCAGCAGTGAAGGGCCAGTGAACACCGGGGAGCTGTTTTTT; D: .; size: .; J: TRBJ2-2; V: TRBV6-1
CDR3: CASSIARGETQYF; DNA: TGTGCCAGTAGTATAGCTAGGGGGGAGACCCAGTACTTC; D: .; size: .; J: TRBJ2-5; V: TRBV19
CDR3: CASSVVGGAGEQYF; DNA: TGCGCCAGCAGTGTGGTGGGGGGAGCCGGGGAGCAGTACTTC; D: .; size: once; J: TRBJ2-7; V: TRBV10-2
CDR3: CAWSERQGMAEAFF; DNA: TGTGCCTGGAGTGAGAGACAGGGAATGGCTGAAGCTTTCTTT; D: TRBD1; size: .; J: TRBJ1-1; V: TRBV30
CDR3: CASRWRGGRTDTQYF; DNA: TGTGCCAGCAGGTGGCGGGGGGGGAGAACAGATACGCAGTATTTT; D: TRBD2; size: once; J: TRBJ2-3; V: TRBV6-4
CDR3: CASSGWRITDTQYF; DNA: TGTGCCAGTAGCGGGTGGCGGATCACAGATACGCAGTATTTT; D: .; size: .; J: TRBJ2-3; V: TRBV19
CDR3: CASSQPLTGRYGYTF; DNA: TGCGCCAGCAGCCAACCCTTGACGGGTCGCTATGGCTACACCTTC; D: .; size: .; J: TRBJ1-2; V: TRBV4-1
CDR3: CASSRGQGRNQPQHF; DNA: TGTGCCAGCAGCCGGGGACAGGGCCGCAATCAGCCCCAGCATTTT; D: TRBD1; size: .; J: TRBJ1-5; V: TRBV3-1/TRBV3-2
CDR3: CASSRGTNEKLFF; DNA: TGCGCCAGCAGCAGGGGAACTAATGAAAAACTGTTTTTT; D: .; size: .; J: TRBJ1-4; V: TRBV5-1
CDR3: CASSYGTSRRDEQFF; DNA: TGTGCCAGCAGTTACGGGACTAGCCGTAGGGATGAGCAGTTCTTC; D: TRBD2; size: .; J: TRBJ2-1; V: TRBV6-5
CDR3: CASVGGNTIYF; DNA: TGTGCCAGCGTTGGCGGAAACACCATATATTTT; D: .; size: once; J: TRBJ1-3; V: TRBV12-3/TRBV12-4
CDR3: CASSQGGLGADGYTF; DNA: TGTGCCAGCAGCCAAGGGGGTTTAGGGGCGGATGGCTACACCTTC; D: .; size: once; J: TRBJ1-2; V: TRBV3-1/TRBV3-2
CDR3: CASSFGGGGSYNEQFF; DNA: TGTGCCAGCAGTTTCGGCGGGGGGGGCTCCTACAATGAGCAGTTCTTC; D: TRBD2; size: .; J: TRBJ2-1; V: TRBV6-5
CDR3: CASSAHRGGTGELFF; DNA: TGTGCCAGCAGTGCCCACAGGGGGGGGACCGGGGAGCTGTTTTTT; D: .; size: .; J: TRBJ2-2; V: TRBV2
CDR3: CASTEGGQYEKLFF; DNA: TGCGCCAGCACCGAGGGAGGGCAGTATGAAAAACTGTTTTTT; D: .; size: .; J: TRBJ1-4; V: TRBV10-2
CDR3: CASRDRASSEKLFF; DNA: TGTGCCAGCAGAGACAGGGCCTCCAGTGAAAAACTGTTTTTT; D: TRBD1; size: .; J: TRBJ1-4; V: TRBV5-4
CDR3: CASSARGQSYNSPLHF; DNA: TGTGCCAGCAGCGCAAGGGGGCAATCCTATAATTCACCCCTCCACTTT; D: TRBD1; size: once; J: TRBJ1-6; V: TRBV9
CDR3: CASSSQVMNTEAFF; DNA: TGCGCCAGCAGCTCACAGGTCATGAACACTGAAGCTTTCTTT; D: .; size: once; J: TRBJ1-1; V: TRBV5-1
CDR3: CASSQDRLARSGANVLTF; DNA: TGTGCCAGCAGCCAAGATCGACTAGCGCGCTCTGGGGCCAACGTCCTGACTTTC; D: TRBD2; size: .; J: TRBJ2-6; V: TRBV3-1/TRBV3-2
CDR3: CASSDPRGRTGELFF; DNA: TGTGCCAGCAGCGACCCCAGGGGACGCACCGGGGAGCTGTTTTTT; D: .; size: .; J: TRBJ2-2; V: TRBV9
CDR3: CASSPQRGSYTF; DNA: TGTGCCAGCAGCCCCCAGAGGGGGAGCTACACCTTC; D: .; size: .; J: TRBJ1-2; V: TRBV3-1/TRBV3-2
CDR3: CACQGQGALNYGYTF; DNA: TGTGCCTGTCAGGGACAGGGGGCTTTAAACTATGGCTACACCTTC; D: TRBD1; size: .; J: TRBJ1-2; V: TRBV30
CDR3: CASSQSTSGSSYNEQFF; DNA: TGTGCCAGCTCACAATCTACTAGCGGTAGCTCCTACAATGAGCAGTTCTTC; D: TRBD2; size: .; J: TRBJ2-1; V: TRBV18
CDR3: CASSPQGLRAFSGNTIYF; DNA: TGTGCCAGCTCACCACAGGGGCTCAGAGCTTTCTCTGGAAACACCATATATTTT; D: .; size: .; J: TRBJ1-3; V: TRBV18
CDR3: CASRSPPVGANYGYTF; DNA: TGTGCAAGTCGCTCCCCCCCCGTGGGAGCTAACTATGGCTACACCTTC; D: .; size: .; J: TRBJ1-2; V: TRBV12-2
CDR3: CAISPQRNTEAFF; DNA: TGTGCCATCAGCCCACAGAGGAACACTGAAGCTTTCTTT; D: .; size: .; J: TRBJ1-1; V: TRBV10-3